The present TCR beta chain was sequenced within a study of neurological immune-mediated disorders (dated by TCRdb to the late 2010s). With respect to the entire study: Of the approximately 34 multiple sclerosis patients, around 30 had relapsing-remitting MS and 3 had secondary progressive MS. Peripheral blood TCR-beta repertoires from patients with HTLV-I-associated myelopathy (HAM/TSP), patients with multiple sclerosis, and healthy controls were compared in the study using UMI-based sequencing. Longitudinal samples, technical triplicates and paired sorted CD4+ and CD8+ T-cell subsets, alongside PBMC samples, were included among the 106 TCR-beta libraries. The cohort comprised about 71 subjects: 14 HAM/TSP patients, 34 multiple sclerosis patients and approximately 20 healthy controls.

This clonotype occurred many times. There is no known antigen for this receptor. The sample holds no much larger clone one base away, and base qualities are not on file. According to the germline V gene, CDR1 reads SGHTA and CDR2 reads FQGNSA. Spanning cysteine to phenylalanine, the CDR3 consists of 15 amino acids. Only the CDR3 region is kept as DNA, spanning 45 bases read in frame from base 1. Relative to germline, V is missing 3 bases and J is missing 0 bases, with 4 bases of the junction outside any gene match. cDNA synthesis used template-switch 5'RACE with a primer carrying a 10-nucleotide random unique molecular identifier tagging each TCR transcript. Every sequencing run covered 15-18 subjects and yielded more than 200 million TCR-beta sequences. The RNeasy kit was used to extract total RNA. The KAPA Real-time Library Amplification kit was used to amplify TCR-beta VDJ regions with primers targeting the TCR constant region and the 5'RACE anchor. Sample indexes and Illumina adaptors were added in a first PCR, and a second PCR then increased library yield. After purification with Ampure beads, the TCR product of roughly 650 bp was size-selected on a 2% E-gel SizeSelection system. Before pooling, library quality was assessed on a Bioanalyzer, concentration was determined with Qubit, and library quantification was performed with the Kapa Library Quantification kit. An Illumina HiSeq 2500 sequenced the libraries paired-end 2 x 150 bp. To increase sequence diversity, roughly 24-30% phiX was spiked into each library pool. The original pipeline was this. Quality-filtered reads were processed with the UMI-based MiGEC pipeline, which removed over 85% of raw TCR sequences during error correction. VDJ genes were aligned to IMGT germline references, and each clonotype was defined by a unique CDR3 amino acid sequence together with V-J genes. Clonal expansion, Shannon diversity and CDR3 relatedness were evaluated with VDJtools (CalcPairwiseDistances, ClusterSamples), while phylogenetic trees were built in CLCbio workbench. Using coefficient-of-variation modelling across technical triplicates, the study counted a clone as expanded if it had at least 8 unique UMIs. The public reads were run again by TCRdb, first through fastp at Q25 and then through MiXCR, and only productive beta chains were kept. Rows with one shared CDR3 protein collapse into an entry with the most common genes and DNA. For this entry, the V and J calls and clone size follow TCRdb and not the study's own pipeline. The sample has tens of thousands of distinct CDR3 sequences on record, around 3.5% of them singletons. The ten largest clones add up to about 6.7% of the sample.

Here is what the overall study found, with its caveats: The MS cluster showed no association with clinical or MRI features, and the authors stated that larger cohorts are needed. TCR clonal expansion was highest in HAM/TSP patients and lowest in MS patients, with MS patients falling below even healthy controls. In phylogenetic analysis, the repertoires of 18 of 34 MS patients grouped into a cluster of related CDR3 sequences, which suggests a possible signature at the repertoire level. Expanded clones from different subjects shared no identical CDR3 amino acid sequences, which suggests that TCR-beta repertoires were private in all groups.

For the unsorted PBMC libraries, 2 million PBMCs were stored in RNAlater at -80 degrees C until RNA extraction and were used to generate the libraries. Multiple sclerosis patients were enrolled in a US clinical protocol under which disease progression was evaluated by magnetic resonance imaging. PBMCs were separated from peripheral blood using Ficoll-Hypaque density gradient centrifugation and then cryopreserved in liquid nitrogen. The clonotype comes from a man aged 60 to 75 with multiple sclerosis. The V and J genes are TRBV7-2 and TRBJ1-1; 7 bases in the junction line up with TRBD1. The sample consisted of PBMCs. The CDR3 reads as follows: CASSFSGQMNTEAFF. The DNA is as follows: TGTGCCAGCAGCTTCTCGGGACAGATGAACACTGAAGCTTTCTTT.